This T cell receptor beta chain is from a study of identical twins. All of the donors were Caucasians in good health. The germline V gene encodes CDR1 SGDLS and CDR2 YYNGEE. Losses at the gene ends were 3 bases for V and 6 bases for J; bases not matched to a gene: 5. The CDR3 totals 14 residues. This clonotype has just a few counts. TCRdb reprocessed the 5' RACE reads via MiXCR and lists one record per CDR3 protein. The sample lists about 720,000 distinct CDR3 sequences, 15% to 20% occurring once. This same sample was also part of a study on T cells expressing NK-cell markers.

The gene calls are TRBV9 and TRBJ1-5; 8 bases match TRBD1. The TCR originated in a woman aged 18-29 years in good health. Sequencing used PBMCs. The CDR3 spells CASSGQGAIQPQHF. The CDR3 bases are TGTGCCAGCAGCGGGCAGGGGGCGATTCAGCCCCAGCATTTT.